The clone carrying this TCR beta chain was counted only a few times. This sample was taken from a study of T cells in Graves' hyperthyroidism and ophthalmopathy. Across the whole study: Peripheral blood was acquired at first diagnosis, ahead of any therapy whatsoever.

J gave up 5 bases and V 4 bases, and 18 bases lay outside the gene matches. The CDR3 length is 19 residues. Per germline, CDR1 SGHTA and CDR2 FQGNSA. Amplification of TCR beta CDR3 regions was performed using RNA transcripts as template. HTBI primers drove first-round RT-PCR of the TCR CDR3. From the multiplex PCR reads, TCRdb called clonotypes with MiXCR, one entry per CDR3 protein. The sample has some 500,000 distinct CDR3 sequences; about 16% are singletons. Subjects with ophthalmopathy showed a Clinical Activity Score no lower than 3, a NOSPECS grade no lower than 4, and a duration shorter than 3 months. Diagnoses were made from clinical symptoms, serum measures (thyroxine and TRAb), thyroid ultrasound and orbital computed tomography. Out of 10 ml of fresh peripheral blood came the PBMCs.

What was sequenced was blood. The chain joins TRBV7-2 to TRBJ2-1, with 9 bases aligning to TRBD2. The TCR sequence derives from a woman younger than 45 with Graves' ophthalmopathy. CDR3 sequence reads: CASSSSGGTSPLGHNEQFF. CDR3 in DNA: TGTGCCAGCAGCTCGTCAGGAGGGACTAGCCCCCTGGGCCACAATGAGCAGTTCTTC.